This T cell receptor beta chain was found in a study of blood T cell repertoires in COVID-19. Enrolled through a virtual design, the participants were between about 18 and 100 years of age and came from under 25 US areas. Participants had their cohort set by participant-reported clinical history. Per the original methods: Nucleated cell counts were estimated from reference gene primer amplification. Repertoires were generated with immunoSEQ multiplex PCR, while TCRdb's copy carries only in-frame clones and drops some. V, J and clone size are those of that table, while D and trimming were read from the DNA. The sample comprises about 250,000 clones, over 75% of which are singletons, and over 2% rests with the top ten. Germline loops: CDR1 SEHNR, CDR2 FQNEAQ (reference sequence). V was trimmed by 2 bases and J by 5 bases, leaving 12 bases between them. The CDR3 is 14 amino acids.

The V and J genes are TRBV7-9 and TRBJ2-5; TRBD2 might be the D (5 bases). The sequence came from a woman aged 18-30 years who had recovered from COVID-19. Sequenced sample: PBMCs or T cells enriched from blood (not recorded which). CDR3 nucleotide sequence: TGTGCCAGCAGCTTAACGGGGAATGGGGAGACCCAGTACTTC. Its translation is CASSLTGNGETQYF. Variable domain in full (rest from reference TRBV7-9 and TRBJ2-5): DTGVSQNPRHKITKRGQNVTFRCDPISEHNRLYWYRQTLGQGPEFLTYFQNEAQLEKSRLLSDRFSAERPKGSFSTLEIQRTEQGDSAMYLCASSLTGNGETQYFGPGTRLLVL.